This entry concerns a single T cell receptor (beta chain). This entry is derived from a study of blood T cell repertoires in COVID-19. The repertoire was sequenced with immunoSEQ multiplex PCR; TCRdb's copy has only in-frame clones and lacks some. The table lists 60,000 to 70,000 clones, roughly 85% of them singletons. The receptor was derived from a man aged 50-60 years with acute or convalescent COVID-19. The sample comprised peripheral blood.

CDR3 sequence (DNA): TGTGCCAGCAGCTTAGTGCGGGTCTCCTACGAGCAGTACTTC. As protein: CASSLVRVSYEQYF. V gene TRBV7-2 combines with J gene TRBJ2-7; tentatively, D is TRBD2 (5 bases). The V end lost 1 base, the J end lost 0 bases, and 7 bases lay between the germline ends. The CDR3 length is 14 residues. Per the germline V gene, CDR1 is SGHTA and CDR2 is FQGNSA. Full variable domain (missing parts from reference TRBV7-2 and TRBJ2-7): GAGVSQSPSNKVTEKGKDVELRCDPISGHTALYWYRQSLGQGLEFLIYFQGNSAPDKSGLPSDRFSAERTGGSVSTLTIQRTQQEDSAVYLCASSLVRVSYEQYFGPGTRLTVT.